This T cell receptor (beta chain) was found in a study of metastatic and nonmetastatic thyroid tumors. Among the patients, none had received any treatment before thyroid surgery. Using MiXCR, TCRdb re-called clones from the PCR reads. Of about 24,000 clones listed, around 15% are singletons. CDR3 size: 16 residues. Germline CDR1 reads MNHNS; CDR2 reads SASEGT. The V gene lost 3 bases and the J gene lost 2 bases, with 17 bases spanning the gap. This clone occurred many times. The chain carries TRBV6-1 and TRBJ2-7; perhaps TRBD2 as D (5 bases). Sequenced input: blood. The origin of this receptor is a female donor with papillary thyroid cancer or a benign thyroid nodule (not recorded which). Some clones in this sample may be carry-over from other donors' samples. DNA of the CDR3: TGTGCCAGCAGTGAGTGGTGGGAGAATCCAACCTACGAGCAGTACTTC. This translates into CASSEWWENPTYEQYF.